This TCR beta chain was sequenced for a study of OX40 agonist ivuxolimab in advanced cancers. General study results and limits: Expanded clones were, on average, more numerous among CD8+ T cells than CD4+.

The protocol was immunoSEQ multiplex PCR, while the TCRdb copy is restricted to in-frame clones and leaves out a portion. The repertoire holds approximately 74,000 clones, with around 90% as singletons. The germline V gene has CDR1 MDHEN and CDR2 SYDVKM. CDR3 size: 15 residues. V was cut by 8 bases and J by 5 bases, with 22 bases left in between. On this clone itself: Its specificity is unknown.

This TCR derives from an adult with an advanced solid tumor such as melanoma, head and neck, liver or kidney cancer. The sequences come from CD4+ or CD8+ T cells sorted from blood, collected in a trial of the OX40 agonist ivuxolimab. This chain connects TRBV28 to TRBJ2-7; D perhaps matches TRBD2 (6 bases). The CDR3, as DNA: TGTGCCAGCTACACCATAGGACGCCGGGGGAACGAGCAGTACTTC. Protein: CASYTIGRRGNEQYF.